Listed below are T cell receptor beta chains from one sample, sequenced in a study of cytomegalovirus exposure and HLA in healthy donors. The repertoire was sequenced with immunoSEQ multiplex PCR; TCRdb's copy has only in-frame clones and lacks some. The sample holds 150,000 to 200,000 clones, 78% seen once. Sequencing was done on a sample of PBMCs. The receptors were gathered from a woman between 25 and 40 years old in good health and CMV-seropositive. Each CDR3 is given with its conserved first and last residue. A D gene is named only where the DNA matches it firmly. Clone sizes are given selectively: once, few, many, or a class where the clone is expanded.

abundance	d_gene	v_gene	j_gene	CDR3aa	CDR3nt
few	.	TRBV12-5	TRBJ2-7	CASALDTTYEQYF	TGTGCTAGTGCCCTGGACACCACCTACGAGCAGTACTTC
once	.	TRBV6-5	TRBJ2-3	CASSSRQAWSGNTQYF	TGTGCCAGCAGTTCCAGACAGGCTTGGTCTGGGAATACGCAGTATTTT
few	.	TRBV4-3	TRBJ2-1	CASSQENRDNEQFF	TGCGCCAGCAGCCAAGAGAACAGGGACAATGAGCAGTTCTTC
once	TRBD2	TRBV7-3	TRBJ2-1	CASSLTAGGINEQFF	TGTGCCAGCAGCTTAACAGCGGGGGGAATCAATGAGCAGTTCTTC
.	.	TRBV7-2	TRBJ2-5	CASSPTRRGWETQYF	TGTGCCAGCAGCCCGACTCGCAGGGGTTGGGAGACCCAGTACTTC
.	TRBD2	TRBV9	TRBJ2-5	CASSTPTSGRAETQYF	TGTGCCAGCAGCACTCCGACTAGCGGGAGGGCCGAGACCCAGTACTTC
few	TRBD1	TRBV6-1	TRBJ2-2	CASKGQGAPTGELFF	TGTGCCAGCAAGGGGCAGGGGGCGCCTACCGGGGAGCTGTTTTTT
.	.	TRBV9	TRBJ1-1	CASSVDPLDYSAQPAFF	TGTGCCAGCAGCGTAGATCCCCTCGACTACAGTGCCCAACCCGCTTTCTTT
.	.	TRBV10-3	TRBJ1-2	CAISESGGQIYGYTF	TGTGCCATCAGTGAGTCGGGGGGGCAGATCTATGGCTACACCTTC
.	.	TRBV5-1	TRBJ2-2	CASSLLTAELFF	TGCGCCAGCAGCTTGCTGACAGCCGAGCTGTTTTTT
.	.	TRBV19	TRBJ1-1	CASVVNTEAFF	TGTGCCAGTGTAGTGAACACTGAAGCTTTCTTT
once	TRBD1	TRBV6-5	TRBJ1-6	CASSRQGDNSPLHF	TGTGCCAGCAGCCGACAGGGAGATAATTCACCCCTCCACTTT
.	.	TRBV4-3	TRBJ1-4	CASSQETGRTLREKLFF	TGCGCCAGCAGCCAAGAGACGGGGAGGACCTTGAGGGAAAAACTGTTTTTT
few	TRBD1	TRBV2	TRBJ2-2	CANTGVTGELFF	TGTGCCAACACAGGGGTCACCGGGGAGCTGTTTTTT
.	.	TRBV5-4	TRBJ1-1	CASSSPGTLTLTEAFF	TGTGCCAGCAGCTCCCCCGGGACACTTACCCTCACTGAAGCTTTCTTT
.	TRBD2	TRBV19	TRBJ2-5	CASSIQLGGSSETQYF	TGTGCCAGTAGTATTCAGTTGGGCGGGAGTTCGGAGACCCAGTACTTC
.	TRBD1	TRBV28	TRBJ1-3	CASSLGGQGGNTIYF	TGTGCCAGCAGTTTGGGGGGACAGGGCGGAAACACCATATATTTT
.	.	TRBV7-2	TRBJ2-6	CASSLWGVGANVLTF	TGTGCCAGCAGTCTTTGGGGGGTTGGGGCCAACGTCCTGACTTTC
.	.	TRBV7-2	TRBJ2-7	CASSLAQYSYEQYF	TGTGCCAGCAGCTTAGCTCAGTATTCCTACGAGCAGTACTTC
.	.	TRBV18	TRBJ2-7	CASSPLRDTEQYF	TGTGCCAGCTCACCTCTCCGGGACACCGAGCAGTACTTC
few	.	TRBV4-3	TRBJ2-5	CASSQVIGGPPGETQYF	TGCGCCAGCAGCCAAGTTATTGGGGGCCCACCGGGAGAGACCCAGTACTTC
.	.	TRBV27	TRBJ1-6	CASSYTGNGNSPLHF	TGTGCCAGCAGTTATACAGGGAATGGAAATTCACCCCTCCACTTT
.	TRBD1	TRBV27	TRBJ2-7	CASSFSGTGFYEQYF	TGTGCCAGCAGTTTCTCCGGGACAGGGTTCTACGAGCAGTACTTC
.	TRBD2	TRBV9	TRBJ2-3	CASSVAASGGDTQYF	TGTGCCAGCAGCGTAGCAGCTAGCGGGGGTGATACGCAGTATTTT
.	.	TRBV16	TRBJ1-5	CASSLMGPSSNQPQHF	TGTGCCAGCAGCCTAATGGGCCCCTCGAGCAATCAGCCCCAGCATTTT
.	TRBD1	TRBV19	TRBJ1-5	CASSGTGVGPQHF	TGTGCCAGTAGTGGGACAGGGGTTGGCCCCCAGCATTTT
.	.	TRBV7-2	TRBJ1-2	CASSLTGSYGYTF	TGTGCCAGCAGCTTAACAGGGTCCTATGGCTACACCTTC
.	.	TRBV11-2	TRBJ1-5	CASSNRGSQPQHF	TGTGCCAGCAGTAATCGGGGGAGTCAGCCCCAGCATTTT
.	TRBD2	TRBV2	TRBJ2-3	CANKGGLAGVADTQYF	TGTGCCAACAAAGGCGGGCTAGCGGGAGTAGCAGATACGCAGTATTTT
.	.	TRBV7-9	TRBJ1-3	CASSSGVFFSGNTIYF	TGTGCCAGCAGCTCAGGGGTTTTTTTCTCTGGAAACACCATATATTTT
few	.	TRBV27	TRBJ1-1	CASSLSRGHTEAFF	TGTGCCAGCAGTTTATCCAGGGGCCACACTGAAGCTTTCTTT
once	TRBD2	TRBV9	TRBJ2-3	CASSVELQGPKRGSTDTQYF	TGTGCCAGCAGCGTAGAACTGCAAGGTCCCAAGCGGGGTAGCACAGATACGCAGTATTTT